Listed below are T cell receptor beta chains from one sample, sequenced in a study of cytomegalovirus exposure and HLA in healthy donors. Here immunoSEQ multiplex PCR was the method, and the copy in TCRdb shows in-frame clones only, minus some. The sample lists approximately 97,000 clones, 73% occurring once. Material: PBMCs. These receptors originate from a man between 35 and 55 years old in good health and CMV-seronegative. Each CDR3 is given with its conserved first and last residue. A D gene is named only where the DNA matches it firmly. Where a row states a size, it is once, few, many or the class of an expanded clone; other rows omit it.

>TRBV9|16|.|TRBJ2-3|.
TGTGCCAGCAGCACCCGACTGGCTTCGCGCACAGATACGCAGTATTTT
CASSTRLASRTDTQYF
>TRBV18|13|.|TRBJ2-1|.
TGTGCCAGCTCAAGTTTCCGGGACAATGAGCAGTTCTTC
CASSSFRDNEQFF
>TRBV10-3|17|TRBD2|TRBJ2-1|.
TGTGCCATCAGTGATCCTGGGACTAGCGGGGGGGCCGATGAGCAGTTCTTC
CAISDPGTSGGADEQFF
>TRBV9|15|TRBD2|TRBJ2-5|.
TGTGCCAGCAGCCCGGGACTAGCGCTTCAAGAGACCCAGTACTTC
CASSPGLALQETQYF
>TRBV13|14|TRBD1|TRBJ2-7|.
TGTGCCAGCAGCCCCAGGACAGGAAGCTACGAGCAGTACTTC
CASSPRTGSYEQYF
>TRBV13|13|.|TRBJ2-3|.
TGTGCCAGCAGCTTCCCTAGCACAGATACGCAGTATTTT
CASSFPSTDTQYF
>TRBV7-2|13|.|TRBJ1-1|.
TGTGCCAGCAGCTACAGTAGAGACACTGAAGCTTTCTTT
CASSYSRDTEAFF
>TRBV25-1|11|.|TRBJ2-7|.
TGTGCCAGCAGTGAGACTGCCGAGCAGTACTTC
CASSETAEQYF
>TRBV10-3|18|TRBD1|TRBJ1-5|.
TGTGCCACCACCAGCGGTCGGCTCGGGACAGTGGTGAATCAGCCCCAGCATTTT
CATTSGRLGTVVNQPQHF
>TRBV7-8|15|TRBD2|TRBJ2-1|.
TGTGCCAGCAGCTACAAGCGGGGTCCCTACAATGAGCAGTTCTTC
CASSYKRGPYNEQFF
>TRBV9|16|.|TRBJ2-1|.
TGTGCCAGCAGCGTAGGGGGCAGGGGTGATTACAATGAGCAGTTCTTC
CASSVGGRGDYNEQFF
>TRBV18|12|TRBD1|TRBJ2-7|.
TGTGCCAGCTCAGCGGACAGGGACGAGCAGTACTTC
CASSADRDEQYF
>TRBV7-9|15|.|TRBJ1-5|once
TGTGCCAGCAGCCGTGGGGGGGTTAGCAATCAGCCCCAGCATTTT
CASSRGGVSNQPQHF
>TRBV29-1|13|TRBD1|TRBJ2-2|.
TGCAGCGTTAATCAGGGGGCTCTCGGGGAGCTGTTTTTT
CSVNQGALGELFF
>TRBV30|17|TRBD2|TRBJ2-1|.
TGTGCCTGGAGTGTACTAGCGGGGGGGGATTTCTACAATGAGCAGTTCTTC
CAWSVLAGGDFYNEQFF
>TRBV5-1|15|.|TRBJ2-5|.
TGCGCCAGCAGCTTGGTCCTAGCAGTACAAGAGACCCAGTACTTC
CASSLVLAVQETQYF
>TRBV5-1|14|TRBD2|TRBJ2-3|.
TGCGCCAGCAGTCCCAGCGGGGGAGAAGATACGCAGTATTTT
CASSPSGGEDTQYF
>TRBV18|16|TRBD1|TRBJ1-2|once
TGTGCCAGCTCAGCTAGGACAGGTACGGCTAACTATGGCTACACCTTC
CASSARTGTANYGYTF
>TRBV11-2|17|TRBD2|TRBJ2-1|.
TGTGCCAGCAGCCCTGATCGACTAGCGGGGAACTACAATGAGCAGTTCTTC
CASSPDRLAGNYNEQFF
>TRBV6-5|15|.|TRBJ1-2|.
TGTGCCAGCAGTTACTCTATCGACACCATCTATGGCTACACCTTC
CASSYSIDTIYGYTF
>TRBV4-3|15|TRBD1|TRBJ2-7|.
TGCGCCAGCAGCCTAGCCGCACAGGGGGGATACGAGCAGTACTTC
CASSLAAQGGYEQYF
>TRBV6-6|16|.|TRBJ2-2|.
TGTGCCAGCAGTTACTCGAGAGGGGGATGGACCGGGGAGCTGTTTTTT
CASSYSRGGWTGELFF
>TRBV5-1|14|.|TRBJ2-5|.
TGCGCCAGCAGCTTTCAGATAGGCGGGGAGACCCAGTACTTC
CASSFQIGGETQYF
>TRBV7-7|12|.|TRBJ2-5|.
TGTGCCAGCAGCTCTAACCAAGAGACCCAGTACTTC
CASSSNQETQYF
>TRBV6-6|16|TRBD1|TRBJ1-5|.
TGTGCCAGCAGCCCCGGACAGGGGGCGGTGAGTCAGCCCCAGCATTTT
CASSPGQGAVSQPQHF